Listed here is a single TCR beta chain. This sample is drawn from a study of T cell changes during pregnancy in multiple sclerosis. Generated by immunoSEQ multiplex PCR, the TCRdb table keeps only in-frame clones and is missing some. The profile shows 67,000 or so clones, over 80% of them singletons. The CDR3 is 11 amino acids. Germline V gene sequence: CDR1 GTSNPN, CDR2 SVGIG (reference sequence). Trimming took off 2 bases at V and 8 bases at J, with 7 bases between the two ends. The starting material was CD8+ T cells from peripheral blood mononuclear cells, obtained in the third trimester of pregnancy. This chain uses TRBV30 with TRBJ2-1; D call uncertain. The source is a female donor in good health, enrolled as a control in a pregnancy study. This CDR3 reads CAWSTGYEQFF. In DNA, the CDR3 is TGTGCCTGGAGTACCGGGTATGAGCAGTTCTTC.